This T cell receptor beta chain was recorded in a study of cytomegalovirus exposure and HLA in healthy donors. At the level of the study: Earlier, 150 million to 200 million T cells were analyzed, and 117 million unique TCR beta sequences were found among them. Study observations and caveats: Later analysis demonstrated an association between a missense DCLRE1C variant and TCR beta V- and J-gene trimming. The authors reported that TCR beta sequences could predict HLA-A and HLA-B alleles. These predictions were accurate for most subjects in the first cohort.

Of note for this clone: Antigen specificity is unknown.

13 Jbeta primers and 60 Vbeta primers were used for the PCR. TCRdb's table, derived via immunoSEQ multiplex PCR, lists solely in-frame clones and lacks some. There are about 91,000 clones in the sample, with 3% to 4% held by the top ten. After removal of 4 bases from V and 4 bases from J, the junction contained 7 bases not matched to a gene. Per the germline V gene, CDR1 is SGHRS and CDR2 is YFSETQ. This CDR3 has 16 amino acids. The chain combines TRBV5-1 with TRBJ1-4; 10 bases agree with TRBD1. The sequence was collected from a woman aged 30 to 39 in good health and CMV-seronegative. The sample was PBMCs. In nucleotides, the CDR3 is TGCGCCAGCAGCCTGGGACAGGGGAAGGGTAATGAAAAACTGTTTTTT. Its protein product is CASSLGQGKGNEKLFF.